The 2 T cell receptor beta chains below were found in one sample sequenced in a study of OX40 agonist ivuxolimab in advanced cancers. Assay: immunoSEQ multiplex PCR; the TCRdb copy retains only in-frame clones and omits some. The sample includes 90,000 to 100,000 clones, roughly 95% of them seen just once. The sequencing here drew on CD4+ or CD8+ T cells sorted from blood, taken in a trial of the OX40 agonist ivuxolimab. The receptors were sampled from an adult with an advanced solid tumor such as melanoma, head and neck, liver or kidney cancer.

The chain combines TRBV27 with TRBJ1-6; unclear D gene. This CDR3 spans 12 amino acids. Germline loops: CDR1 MNHEY, CDR2 SMNVEV (reference sequence). Between the trimmed V and J ends, which lost 2 bases and 9 bases, there was a span of 5 bases. The CDR3 DNA reads TGTGCCAGCAGTTTAGGTGCTTCACCCCTCCACTTT. It encodes CASSLGASPLHF.

This chain links TRBV19 with TRBJ2-1, with D possibly matching TRBD2 (7 bases). Germline CDR1 is LNHDA and CDR2 is SQIVND (reference sequence). The CDR3 loop spans 19 amino acids. The V gene lost 4 bases and the J gene lost 7 bases, with 29 bases spanning the gap. For the CDR3, the DNA is TGTGCCAGTAGTAGTTCCCTTTGGCGGGAGCCTGGGACACCAAATGAGCAGTTCTTC. Protein: CASSSSLWREPGTPNEQFF.